These 12 T cell receptor beta chains came from one sample sequenced in a study of T cell changes during pregnancy in multiple sclerosis (dated by TCRdb to the late 2010s). The receptor library was made with the immunoSEQ multiplex PCR assay. TCRdb's version of the immuneACCESS table is confined to in-frame rearrangements and falls short of the full clone set. An unresolved V gene accounts for under half of the shortfall where checked; the remainder is of unknown origin. The table for this sample lists some 61,000 clones; about 90% of them were counted only once. The top ten hold about 0.92% of the sample. Sequencing used peripheral blood, obtained in the second trimester of pregnancy. The receptors were gathered from a female donor with multiple sclerosis, enrolled in a pregnancy study.

The CDR3 spells CASSVGQISGNTIYF. Here the CDR3 DNA reads TGTGCCAGCAGTGTAGGACAAATCTCTGGAAACACCATATATTTT. This chain links TRBV2 with TRBJ1-3; D may be TRBD1 (5 bases). The germline V gene encodes CDR1 SNHLY and CDR2 FYNNEI. The CDR3 has 15 amino acids. Trimming stripped 4 bases from V and 0 bases from J, with 10 bases between.

The chain carries TRBV4-3 and TRBJ1-1, with D perhaps TRBD1 (5 bases). This CDR3 comprises 13 residues. Trimming cost V 5 bases and J 6 bases, with 13 bases left between them. The V gene's germline CDR1 is LGHNA and CDR2 YSLEER. As DNA, the CDR3 is TGCGCCAGCAGCATGGGGGGTATCGCTGAAGCTTTCTTT. Translation gives CASSMGGIAEAFF.

V is TRBV20-1 and J is TRBJ1-5, with unresolved D. The CDR3 covers 10 residues. V lost 5 bases and J 5 bases, leaving 4 bases between the germline ends. CDR1 and CDR2 (germline): DFQATT, SNEGSKA (reference sequence). The CDR3 region has the DNA TGCAGTGCTGAGGATCAGCCCCAGCATTTT. Its protein is CSAEDQPQHF.

The chain couples TRBV6-6 to TRBJ2-2; 8 positions agree with TRBD1. The CDR3 totals 16 residues. Germline V CDR1 and CDR2: MNHNY, SVGAGI (reference sequence). V shed 2 bases and J 4 bases; nucleotides not matched to a gene: 6. In DNA form, the CDR3 reads TGTGCCAGCAGTTACCGCACAGGGGGACCCACCGGGGAGCTGTTTTTT. Encoded protein: CASSYRTGGPTGELFF.

The chain joins TRBV30 to TRBJ1-3, with D maybe TRBD1 (5 bases). V was shortened by 5 bases and J by 2 bases, with 16 bases between the two germline ends. CDR1 is GTSNPN and CDR2 is SVGIG in the germline V gene (reference sequence). The CDR3 spans 15 residues. In DNA, the CDR3 is TGTGCCTGGTCACAAGGGGCGGCTCCTGGAAACACCATATATTTT. Translated: CAWSQGAAPGNTIYF.

V and J are TRBV5-6 and TRBJ1-6; the D is unclear. V lost 1 base and J 7 bases, leaving 9 bases between the germline ends. The CDR3 has 14 amino acids. Germline CDR1 is SGHDT and CDR2 is YYEEEE. The CDR3 region is CASSLWHGNSPLHF. DNA of the CDR3: TGTGCCAGCAGCTTGTGGCACGGGAATTCACCCCTCCACTTT. Together with reference TRBV5-6 and TRBJ1-6, the CDR3 gives the full variable domain: DAGVTQSPTHLIKTRGQQVTLRCSPKSGHDTVSWYQQALGQGPQFIFQYYEEEERQRGNFPDRFSGHQFPNYSSELNVNALLLGDSALYLCASSLWHGNSPLHFGNGTRLTVT.

This chain uses TRBV5-4 with TRBJ2-7, with D possibly matching TRBD1 (5 bases). CDR3 size: 15 residues. Germline V lookup: CDR1 SGHNT, CDR2 YYREEE (reference sequence). The ends were cut back, 3 bases at V and 2 bases at J, with 15 bases in the middle. CDR3 protein: CASSSRDSFPYEQYF. Written as DNA, the CDR3 is TGTGCCAGCAGCTCCAGGGATTCTTTTCCCTACGAGCAGTACTTC.

This sequence joins TRBV4-1 and TRBJ2-3, with 9 bases identical to TRBD1. The CDR3 has 17 amino acids. Unmatched junction bases numbered 5, after V lost 1 base and J lost 0 bases. Germline V gene sequence: CDR1 MGHRA, CDR2 YSYEKL. The CDR3 DNA is TGCGCCAGCAGCCAAGCGTTCGGGACAGGGAGCACAGATACGCAGTATTTT. Translation: CASSQAFGTGSTDTQYF.

This chain connects TRBV9 to TRBJ2-1; a possible D gene is TRBD1 (5 bases). The CDR3 has 12 amino acids. Trimming pared 3 bases from V and 5 bases from J, leaving 6 bases between. In germline, CDR1 is SGDLS, CDR2 YYNGEE. CDR3 nucleotide sequence: TGTGCCAGCAGCGGGGGCCACAATGAGCAGTTCTTC. Amino acid sequence: CASSGGHNEQFF.

This clone was seen more than once but under ten times. This chain connects TRBV19 to TRBJ1-5, with 7 bases matching TRBD1. CDR3 size: 14 residues. Trimming cost V 3 bases and J 5 bases; bases outside gene matches: 4. Germline CDR1 and CDR2: LNHDA and SQIVND (reference sequence). CDR3 protein: CASSIVGQDQPQHF. CDR3 nucleotides: TGTGCCAGTAGTATTGTAGGACAGGATCAGCCCCAGCATTTT.

J is TRBJ1-2 and V is TRBV9, with a weak D call TRBD1 (5 bases). V lost 0 bases to trimming and J lost 3 bases, with 12 bases between them. The CDR3 consists of 15 residues. Per germline, CDR1 SGDLS and CDR2 YYNGEE. The CDR3 region is CASSVAGGADYGYTF. The CDR3 coding sequence is TGTGCCAGCAGCGTAGCTGGCGGGGCTGACTATGGCTACACCTTC.

The table lists this clone with a count of one. This rearrangement joins TRBV14 to TRBJ2-7; D is unclear. The V gene lost 2 bases and the J gene lost 5 bases, with 16 bases spanning the gap. CDR1 and CDR2 (germline): SGHDN, FVKESK. CDR3 length: 15 amino acids. In nucleotides, the CDR3 is TGTGCCAGCAGCCAAAATCGGGTCTTTTGGGACGAGCAGTACTTC. It encodes CASSQNRVFWDEQYF.